The sequence of this T cell receptor beta chain was determined in a study of cytotoxic CD8 clonotypes in ibrutinib-treated CLL. In the study overall: Patient counts were ten to eleven relapsed/refractory, about 15 treatment-naive and some 17 IGHV unmutated. Response sampling took place at median 12 months of treatment, range 6 to 36. Samples averaged 255,043 productive templates and 80,000 to 100,000 productive rearrangements. Among patients, 24 responded partially and 2 completely; some 15 then stayed remitted and 12 progressed after median about 68 months.

The CDR3 extends over 14 amino acids. Germline CDR1 and CDR2: MNHNY and SVGAGI (reference sequence). Between the trimmed V and J ends, which lost 0 bases and 4 bases, there was a span of 4 bases. The data were produced by immunoSEQ multiplex PCR, yet TCRdb's version contains in-frame clones alone and is incomplete. The sample lists approximately 48,000 clones, 53% seen once, with approximately 29% in the top ten. This clone was seen a handful of times. The TCR comes from a human donor with chronic lymphocytic leukemia. Specimen: PBMCs, collected after 12 months of ibrutinib treatment. The chain employs TRBV6-6 and TRBJ1-6; D remains unclear. CDR3 loop: CASSYSAYNSPLHF. The CDR3, as DNA: TGTGCCAGCAGTTACTCGGCATATAATTCACCCCTCCACTTT.